The rows below give T cell receptor beta chains drawn from one sample of a study of shared clonotypes between healthy human individuals. TCRdb's copy holds only in-frame clones and misses some; the assay was immunoSEQ multiplex PCR. The sample shows around 1,000,000 clones, about 80% of them seen only once. The sequencing sample was made of memory CD4+ T cells from PBMCs. The receptors originated from a man between 18 and 35 years old in good health. Some clones in this sample may be carry-over from other donors' samples. CDR3s include the opening cysteine and the closing phenylalanine or tryptophan. The D gene is left open where the match is weak. The size of a clone is reported for some rows only, either as once, few or many, or as a class for expanded clones.

clone_size,j_call,v_call,d_call,cdr3_nt,cdr3_aa
-,TRBJ2-1,TRBV11-2,-,TGTGCCAGCAGCCCTCGGAAAAGGGGCTCCTACAATGAGCAGTTCTTC,CASSPRKRGSYNEQFF
-,TRBJ2-7,TRBV20-1,-,TGCAGTGCTACATACGAGCAGTACTTC,CSATYEQYF
-,TRBJ2-3,TRBV5-8,TRBD2,TGTGCCAGCACCCTGGGGCGGGAGGTGGGCACAGATACGCAGTATTTT,CASTLGREVGTDTQYF
-,TRBJ2-2,TRBV28,-,TGTGCCAGCAGTTCCCAGGGAGCAAACACCGGGGAGCTGTTTTTT,CASSSQGANTGELFF
-,TRBJ1-3,TRBV18,-,TGTGCCAGCTCAGCGACGAGGGGCGCTGGAAACACCATATATTTT,CASSATRGAGNTIYF
-,TRBJ2-1,TRBV29-1,-,TGCAGCGCTTATACTCCGGGACAGACTGGGGGGCGGATCTCCTACAATGAGCAGTTCTTC,CSAYTPGQTGGRISYNEQFF
-,TRBJ1-6,TRBV11-2,-,TGTGCCAGCAGCTTAGATCAGGAGTCACCCCTCCACTTT,CASSLDQESPLHF
-,TRBJ1-2,TRBV9,-,TGTGCCAGCAGCCCAAGACAGGCCCCTTATGGCTACACCTTC,CASSPRQAPYGYTF
-,TRBJ2-5,TRBV25-1,-,TGTGCCAGCAGTCATGACACCAGGAGCCAAGAGACCCAGTACTTC,CASSHDTRSQETQYF
-,TRBJ2-1,TRBV30,TRBD2,TGTGCCCTGATTAGCGGGAGCCACTCCTACAATGAGCAGTTCTTC,CALISGSHSYNEQFF
-,TRBJ2-2,TRBV7-2,-,TGTGCCAGCAGCTTCCAGGAAAACACCGGGGAGCTGTTTTTT,CASSFQENTGELFF
-,TRBJ2-4,TRBV6-1,-,TGTGCCAGCAGTGAAAAAGGCAATCTAGCCAAAAACATTCAGTACTTC,CASSEKGNLAKNIQYF
-,TRBJ1-4,TRBV5-1,-,TGCGCCAGCAGCTTGTCCCATGCGGGGGAAAAACTGTTTTTT,CASSLSHAGEKLFF
-,TRBJ2-2,TRBV19,TRBD1,TGTGCCAGTATCCCCTCGGGACAGGGTTATACCGGGGAGCTGTTTTTT,CASIPSGQGYTGELFF
few,TRBJ2-7,TRBV5-6,-,TGTGCCAGCAGCTTGGCCCCCCACGCTCAGGAGCAGTACTTC,CASSLAPHAQEQYF
-,TRBJ2-1,TRBV7-2,-,TGTGCCAGCAGCTTATCACAACCAAACTACAATGAGCAGTTCTTC,CASSLSQPNYNEQFF
-,TRBJ1-1,TRBV4-3,-,TGCGCCAGCAGCCCTACAGGCGTGAACACTGAAGCTTTCTTT,CASSPTGVNTEAFF
-,TRBJ2-7,TRBV28,TRBD1,TGTGCCAGCAGTTCCTCCCGGACAGGGGACGGCTACGAGCAGTACTTC,CASSSSRTGDGYEQYF
-,TRBJ2-7,TRBV5-1,-,TGCGCCAGCAGCTTGGGGGCCCCCTCCTACGAGCAGTACTTC,CASSLGAPSYEQYF
few,TRBJ2-2,TRBV7-7,-,TGTGCCAGCAGCTCCATAGTAGCGACCCTGAACACCGGGGAGCTGTTTTTT,CASSSIVATLNTGELFF
-,TRBJ2-3,TRBV7-2,-,TGTGCCAGCAGCGTGCTTCGTACAGATACGCAGTATTTT,CASSVLRTDTQYF
once,TRBJ2-1,TRBV28,-,TGTGCCAGCAGTTTGATAGTAGCGGAGATCCAAGCCCTCGTTAATGAGCAGTTCTTC,CASSLIVAEIQALVNEQFF
-,TRBJ2-5,TRBV4-1,TRBD2,TGCGCCAGCAGCCAAGATCCCGCTAGTGGGGGGGGTCGAGAGACCCAGTACTTC,CASSQDPASGGGRETQYF
-,TRBJ1-1,TRBV7-8,-,TGTGCCAGCAGCCCAAGAGGTGGGGGCGCTGAAGCTTTCTTT,CASSPRGGGAEAFF
-,TRBJ2-6,TRBV6-5,-,TGTGCCAGCAGCGCCAGACAGGCGGGGGCCAACGTCCTGACTTTC,CASSARQAGANVLTF
-,TRBJ2-5,TRBV5-1,-,TGCGCCAGCAGCTTGGACGGGAGAGGGGAGACCCAGTACTTC,CASSLDGRGETQYF
-,TRBJ2-1,TRBV15,-,TGTGCCACCAGCAGAGGTCCTGTAAACAATGAGCAGTTCTTC,CATSRGPVNNEQFF
once,TRBJ2-7,TRBV21-1,-,TGTGCCAGCAGCTGTAACACGACTGGCAGCTCCTACGAGCAGTACTTC,CASSCNTTGSSYEQYF
-,TRBJ1-2,TRBV7-2,-,TGTGCCAGCAGCTTAGGGTTACAGGGAGTTAGTGGCTACACCTTC,CASSLGLQGVSGYTF
-,TRBJ2-3,TRBV5-4,TRBD2,TGTGCCAGCAGCCTAACTAGCGGGAGGATCACAGATACGCAGTATTTT,CASSLTSGRITDTQYF
-,TRBJ2-7,TRBV27,-,TGTGCCAGCACCTCATTTAGGACAGACTCCTACGAGCAGTACTTC,CASTSFRTDSYEQYF
-,TRBJ2-7,TRBV9,TRBD1,TGTGCCAGCAGCGTCGGACAGGGACCGAGCAGTCCTCCTCACTACGAGCAGTACTTC,CASSVGQGPSSPPHYEQYF
-,TRBJ2-5,TRBV7-9,-,TGTGCCAGCAGCTTAGTAACTGTCTACTTC,CASSLVTVYF
-,TRBJ1-6,TRBV5-6,-,TGTGCCAGCAGCCCTTTAAATTCACCCCTCCACTTT,CASSPLNSPLHF
-,TRBJ1-3,TRBV7-2,TRBD1,TGTGCCAGCAGTTCGACTCCGGGACAGGGAGCATATTTT,CASSSTPGQGAYF
-,TRBJ2-7,TRBV6-5,-,TGTGCCAGCAGGAGGACAGATTACGAGCAGTACTTC,CASRRTDYEQYF
-,TRBJ1-4,TRBV18,-,TGTGCCAGCTCACGACCCGGGTCCATCAGAGGGGAAAAACTGTTTTTT,CASSRPGSIRGEKLFF
-,TRBJ2-3,TRBV5-1,-,TGCGCCAGCAGCGCAACAGGTCCTAGCACAGATACGCAGTATTTT,CASSATGPSTDTQYF
-,TRBJ2-3,TRBV29-1,TRBD1,TGCAGCGTTGAAGCAGGACAGGGGTTTAGCACAGATACGCAGTATTTT,CSVEAGQGFSTDTQYF
-,TRBJ2-3,TRBV7-9,TRBD2,TGTGCCAGCAGCTTAGTTCGGACTAGCGGGAGCACAGATACGCAGTATTTT,CASSLVRTSGSTDTQYF
-,TRBJ1-1,TRBV5-6,TRBD1,TGTGCCAGCAGCTTGGTTAGCGGACAGGGTAGTAGAGCTTTCTTT,CASSLVSGQGSRAFF
-,TRBJ2-7,TRBV10-2,TRBD1,TGCGCCAGGGGGGGACAGGGTTGCACTCGGGTCGCCTACGAGCAGTACTTC,CARGGQGCTRVAYEQYF
-,TRBJ2-7,TRBV29-1,-,TGCAGCGTTTCCCAGCAGCGTTCCTACGAGCAGTACTTC,CSVSQQRSYEQYF
-,TRBJ1-2,TRBV29-1,TRBD1,TGCAGCGTCAGAATTTGGACAGGGGAAGGCTACACCTTC,CSVRIWTGEGYTF
-,TRBJ2-1,TRBV11-1,TRBD2,TGTGCCAGCAGCCCGCCGGGACTACCCTACAATGAGCAGTTCTTC,CASSPPGLPYNEQFF
-,TRBJ2-3,TRBV6-1,TRBD1,TGTGCCAGCAGGAGACAGGGGTGGAGCACAGATACGCAGTATTTT,CASRRQGWSTDTQYF
many,TRBJ1-3,TRBV9,-,TGTGCCAGCAGCGTAGCCAGCTCTGGAAACACCATATATTTT,CASSVASSGNTIYF
few,TRBJ2-5,TRBV11-1,TRBD2,TGTGCCAGCAGCTTTCGGTCGAGCGGGGCTCCCCAAGAGACCCAGTACTTC,CASSFRSSGAPQETQYF
-,TRBJ2-7,TRBV9,-,TGTGCCAGCAGCGTAGCCGTGCCCTCCTACGAGCAGTACTTC,CASSVAVPSYEQYF
-,TRBJ2-5,TRBV15,-,TGTGCCACCAGCAGGAGGACTGGCCCCAGCCAAGAGACCCAGTACTTC,CATSRRTGPSQETQYF
few,TRBJ1-5,TRBV28,-,TGTGCCAGCAGTTTAAGCCAGGGGCATCAGCCCCAGCATTTT,CASSLSQGHQPQHF
many,TRBJ1-5,TRBV6-1,-,TGTGCCAGCAGTGAGCTGTTAGGGTCCGGCAATCAGCCCCAGCATTTT,CASSELLGSGNQPQHF
few,TRBJ1-1,TRBV28,TRBD1,TGTGCCAGCATCCCGGGACAGGGCAAGAACACTGAAGCTTTCTTT,CASIPGQGKNTEAFF
-,TRBJ2-5,TRBV4-3,TRBD1,TGCGCCAGCAGCCAAGAAGTTAGGGACAGGGTAGGAGAGACCCAGTACTTC,CASSQEVRDRVGETQYF